This T cell receptor (beta chain) was retrieved from a study of human versus mouse CDR3 diversity and MHC coevolution. CDR3 length: 13 residues. Trimming left V 4 bases short and J 8 bases short, with 12 bases between. Germline CDR1 SGHKS, CDR2 YYEKEE (reference sequence). The assay was immunoSEQ multiplex PCR, and TCRdb's table has in-frame clones only and misses some. The profile shows approximately 81,000 clones, roughly 95% of them singletons. The sequencing input was naive CD4+ T cells from blood. Subset specified: CD45RO-negative CD62L-positive naive CD4 T cells. This receptor was taken from a person aged 30-69 years in good health. This chain uses TRBV5-5 with TRBJ1-4; possible D gene TRBD1, 5 bases. The CDR3 bases are TGTGCCAGCAGCGCCTTGGGGGGGGAAAAACTGTTTTTT. This translates into CASSALGGEKLFF.